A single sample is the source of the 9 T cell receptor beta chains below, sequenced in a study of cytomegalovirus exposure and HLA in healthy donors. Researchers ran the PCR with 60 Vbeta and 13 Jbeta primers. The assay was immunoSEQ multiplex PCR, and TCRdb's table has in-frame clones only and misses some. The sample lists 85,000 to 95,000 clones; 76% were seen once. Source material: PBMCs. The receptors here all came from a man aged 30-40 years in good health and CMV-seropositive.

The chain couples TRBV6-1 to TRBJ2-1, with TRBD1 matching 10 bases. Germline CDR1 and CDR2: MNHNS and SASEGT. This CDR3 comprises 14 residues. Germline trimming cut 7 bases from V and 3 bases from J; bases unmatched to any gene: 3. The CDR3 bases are TGTGCCAGCACCGGGACAGGGGTCTACAATGAGCAGTTCTTC. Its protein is CASTGTGVYNEQFF.

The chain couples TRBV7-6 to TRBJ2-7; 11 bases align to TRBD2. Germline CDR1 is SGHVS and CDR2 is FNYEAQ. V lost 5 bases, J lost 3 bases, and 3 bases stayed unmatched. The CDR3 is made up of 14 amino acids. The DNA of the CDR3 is TGTGCCAGCAGCAGACTAGCGGGAATCTACGAGCAGTACTTC. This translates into CASSRLAGIYEQYF. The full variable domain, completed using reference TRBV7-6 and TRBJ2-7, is GAGVSQSPRYKVTKRGQDVALRCDPISGHVSLYWYRQALGQGPEFLTYFNYEAQQDKSGLPNDRFSAERPEGSISTLTIQRTEQRDSAMYRCASSRLAGIYEQYFGPGTRLTVT.

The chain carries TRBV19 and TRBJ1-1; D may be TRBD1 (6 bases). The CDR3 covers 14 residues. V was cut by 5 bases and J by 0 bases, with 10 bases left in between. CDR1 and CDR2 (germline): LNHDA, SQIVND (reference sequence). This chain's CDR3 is CASSVGQLNTEAFF. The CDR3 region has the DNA TGTGCCAGTAGTGTGGGACAATTGAACACTGAAGCTTTCTTT.

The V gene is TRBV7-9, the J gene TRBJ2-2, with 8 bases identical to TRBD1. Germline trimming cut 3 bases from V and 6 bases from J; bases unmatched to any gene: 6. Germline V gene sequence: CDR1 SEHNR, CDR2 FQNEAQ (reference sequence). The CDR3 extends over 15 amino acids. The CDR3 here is CASSFQGALSGELFF. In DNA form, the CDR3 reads TGTGCCAGCAGCTTCCAGGGGGCGCTGTCCGGGGAGCTGTTTTTT.

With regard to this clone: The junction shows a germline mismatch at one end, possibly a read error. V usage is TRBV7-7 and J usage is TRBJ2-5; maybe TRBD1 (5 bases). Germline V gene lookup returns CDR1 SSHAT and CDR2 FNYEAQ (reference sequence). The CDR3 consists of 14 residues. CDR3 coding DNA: TGTGCTAGCAGCCGTGGACAAGCACAAGAGACCCAGTACTTC. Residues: CASSRGQAQETQYF.

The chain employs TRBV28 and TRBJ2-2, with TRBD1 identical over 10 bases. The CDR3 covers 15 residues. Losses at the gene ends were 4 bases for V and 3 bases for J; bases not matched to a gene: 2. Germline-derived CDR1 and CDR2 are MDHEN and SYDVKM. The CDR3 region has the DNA TGTGCCAGCAGTTCGGGACAGGGGTACACCGGGGAGCTGTTTTTT. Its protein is CASSSGQGYTGELFF.

The CDR3 region is CSVGRPGTGTGELFF. CDR3 in DNA: TGCAGCGTTGGCCGTCCCGGGACAGGGACCGGGGAGCTGTTTTTT. The chain joins TRBV29-1 to TRBJ2-2; 9 nucleotides line up with TRBD1. This CDR3 is built from 15 residues. Germline V CDR1 and CDR2: SQVTM, ANQGSEA. V was clipped by 4 bases and J by 5 bases; unmatched bases: 8.

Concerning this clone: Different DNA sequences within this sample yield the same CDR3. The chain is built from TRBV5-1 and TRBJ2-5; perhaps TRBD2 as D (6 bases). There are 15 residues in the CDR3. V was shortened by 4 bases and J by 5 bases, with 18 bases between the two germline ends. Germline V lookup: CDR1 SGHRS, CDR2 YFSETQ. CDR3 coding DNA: TGCGCCAGCAGCCGTGGGACGGGGGACCCCGAGACCCAGTACTTC. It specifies CASSRGTGDPETQYF. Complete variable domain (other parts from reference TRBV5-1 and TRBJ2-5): KAGVTQTPRYLIKTRGQQVTLSCSPISGHRSVSWYQQTPGQGLQFLFEYFSETQRNKGNFPGRFSGRQFSNSRSEMNVSTLELGDSALYLCASSRGTGDPETQYFGPGTRLLVL.

In nucleotides, the CDR3 is TGTGCCAGTAGTATAAGCAGGGAAGAGACCCAGTACTTC. Amino acids: CASSISREETQYF. The gene calls are TRBV19 and TRBJ2-5; TRBD1 might be the D (5 bases). This CDR3 has 13 amino acids. Trimming left V 2 bases short and J 3 bases short, with 7 bases between. CDR1 is LNHDA and CDR2 is SQIVND in the germline V gene (reference sequence).